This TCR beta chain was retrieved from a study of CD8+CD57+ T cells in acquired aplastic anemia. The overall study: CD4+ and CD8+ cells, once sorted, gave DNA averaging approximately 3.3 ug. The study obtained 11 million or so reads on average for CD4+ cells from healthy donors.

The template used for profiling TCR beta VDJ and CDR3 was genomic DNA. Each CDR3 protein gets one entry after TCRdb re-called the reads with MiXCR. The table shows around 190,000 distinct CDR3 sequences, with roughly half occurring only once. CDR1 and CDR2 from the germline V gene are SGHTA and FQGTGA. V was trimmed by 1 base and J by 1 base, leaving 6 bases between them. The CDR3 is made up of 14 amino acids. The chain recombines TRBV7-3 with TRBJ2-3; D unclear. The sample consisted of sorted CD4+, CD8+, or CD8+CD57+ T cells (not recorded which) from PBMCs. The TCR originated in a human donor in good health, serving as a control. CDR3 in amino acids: CASSLNPGTDTQYF. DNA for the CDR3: TGTGCCAGCAGCTTAAATCCGGGCACAGATACGCAGTATTTT.